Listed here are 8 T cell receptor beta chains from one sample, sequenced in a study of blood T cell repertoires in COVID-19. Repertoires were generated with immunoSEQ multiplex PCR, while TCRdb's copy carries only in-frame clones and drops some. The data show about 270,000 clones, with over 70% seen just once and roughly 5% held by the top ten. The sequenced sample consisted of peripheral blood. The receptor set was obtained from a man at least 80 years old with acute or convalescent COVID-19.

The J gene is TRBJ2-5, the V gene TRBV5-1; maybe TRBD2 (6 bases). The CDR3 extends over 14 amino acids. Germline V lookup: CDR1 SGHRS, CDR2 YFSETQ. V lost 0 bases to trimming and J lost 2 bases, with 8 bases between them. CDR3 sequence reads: CASSLGGGQETQYF. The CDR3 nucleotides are TGCGCCAGCAGCTTGGGAGGAGGGCAAGAGACCCAGTACTTC.

CDR3 residues: CAWSGGRSYEQYF. CDR3 coding DNA: TGTGCCTGGTCAGGGGGGCGTTCCTACGAGCAGTACTTC. The chain combines TRBV30 with TRBJ2-7, with D maybe TRBD1 (7 bases). Trimming removed 5 bases at V and 1 base at J, with 12 bases between. CDR3 length: 13 residues. Germline V CDR1 and CDR2: GTSNPN, SVGIG (reference sequence).

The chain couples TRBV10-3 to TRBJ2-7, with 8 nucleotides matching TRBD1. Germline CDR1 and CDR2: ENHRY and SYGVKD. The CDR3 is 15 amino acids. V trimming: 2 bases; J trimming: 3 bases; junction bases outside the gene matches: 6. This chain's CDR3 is CAISETDRGRYEQYF. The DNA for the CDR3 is TGTGCCATCAGTGAGACAGACAGGGGACGCTACGAGCAGTACTTC.

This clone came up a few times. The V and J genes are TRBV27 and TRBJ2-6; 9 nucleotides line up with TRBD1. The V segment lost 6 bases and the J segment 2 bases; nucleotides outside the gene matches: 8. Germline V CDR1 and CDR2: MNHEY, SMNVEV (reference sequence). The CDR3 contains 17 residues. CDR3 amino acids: CASSRTGTGTGANVLTF. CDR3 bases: TGTGCCAGCAGCCGGACCGGGACAGGGACTGGGGCCAACGTCCTGACTTTC. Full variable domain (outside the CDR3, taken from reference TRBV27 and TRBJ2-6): EAQVTQNPRYLITVTGKKLTVTCSQNMNHEYMSWYRQDPGLGLRQIYYSMNVEVTDKGDVPEGYKVSRKEKRNFPLILESPSPNQTSLYFCASSRTGTGTGANVLTFGAGSRLTVL.

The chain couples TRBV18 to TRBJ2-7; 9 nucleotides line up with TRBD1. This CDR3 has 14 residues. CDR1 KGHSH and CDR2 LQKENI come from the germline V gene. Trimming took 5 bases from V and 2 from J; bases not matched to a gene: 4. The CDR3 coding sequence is TGTGCCAGCTCATTCGGGACAGGGCCCTACGAGCAGTACTTC. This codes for CASSFGTGPYEQYF.

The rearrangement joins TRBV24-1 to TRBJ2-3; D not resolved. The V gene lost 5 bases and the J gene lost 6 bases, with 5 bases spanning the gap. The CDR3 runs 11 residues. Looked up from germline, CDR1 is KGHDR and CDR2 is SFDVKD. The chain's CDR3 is CATSVRDTQYF. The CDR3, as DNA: TGTGCCACCAGTGTTCGGGATACGCAGTATTTT.

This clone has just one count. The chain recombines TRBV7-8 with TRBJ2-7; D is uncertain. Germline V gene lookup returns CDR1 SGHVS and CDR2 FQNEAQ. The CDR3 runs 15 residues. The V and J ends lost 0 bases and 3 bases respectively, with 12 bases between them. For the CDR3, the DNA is TGTGCCAGCAGCTTAGCGCAATCGGGTAGCTACGAGCAGTACTTC. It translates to CASSLAQSGSYEQYF.

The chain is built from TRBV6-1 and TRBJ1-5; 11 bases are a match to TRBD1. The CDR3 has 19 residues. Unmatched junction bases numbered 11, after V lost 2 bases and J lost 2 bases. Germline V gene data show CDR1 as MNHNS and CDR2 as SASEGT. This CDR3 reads CASSESYGQGALGNQPQHF. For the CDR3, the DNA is TGTGCCAGCAGTGAAAGTTATGGACAGGGGGCCTTGGGCAATCAGCCCCAGCATTTT.